This T cell receptor (beta chain) was obtained from a study of blood T cell repertoires in COVID-19. Study information: Sites across the United States, Italy and Spain contributed samples from acute and convalescent COVID-19.

In the source study's methods: Reference gene primer amplification gave nucleated cell count estimates. Assay: immunoSEQ multiplex PCR; the TCRdb copy retains only in-frame clones and omits some. V, J and clone size are those of that table, while D and trimming were read from the DNA. The sample carries around 340,000 clones, roughly 90% recorded once. V trimming: 0 bases; J trimming: 4 bases; junction bases outside the gene matches: 2. Germline lookup yields CDR1 KGHSH and CDR2 LQKENI. The CDR3 extends over 14 amino acids. Participants classified as exposed had met a COVID-19 case within 2 weeks before study entry.

The rearrangement uses TRBV18 and TRBJ2-7, with 8 bases lining up with TRBD2. The sample was PBMCs or T cells enriched from blood (not recorded which). This clonotype was sampled from a woman aged 25 to 39 who had been exposed to COVID-19. The DNA for the CDR3 is TGTGCCAGCTCACCACCTACTAGCGGATACGAGCAGTACTTC. Residues: CASSPPTSGYEQYF.